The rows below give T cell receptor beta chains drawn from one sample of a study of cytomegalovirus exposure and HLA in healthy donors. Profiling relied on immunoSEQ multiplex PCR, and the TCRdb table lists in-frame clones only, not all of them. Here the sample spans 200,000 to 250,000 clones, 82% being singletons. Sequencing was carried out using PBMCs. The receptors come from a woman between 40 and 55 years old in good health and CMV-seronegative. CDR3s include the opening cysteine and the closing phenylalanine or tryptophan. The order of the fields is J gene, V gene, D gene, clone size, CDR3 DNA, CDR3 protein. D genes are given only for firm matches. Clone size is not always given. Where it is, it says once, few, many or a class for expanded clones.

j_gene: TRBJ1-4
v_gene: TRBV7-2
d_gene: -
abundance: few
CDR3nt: TGTGCCAGCAGCTTAGCGGGTAGTCTCGGGGGTGAAAAACTGTTTTTT
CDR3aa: CASSLAGSLGGEKLFF

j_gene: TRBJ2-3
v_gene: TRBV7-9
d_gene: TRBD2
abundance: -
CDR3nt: TGTGCCAGCAGCTTATCGAACGGGAGGGTGGATACGCAGTATTTT
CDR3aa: CASSLSNGRVDTQYF

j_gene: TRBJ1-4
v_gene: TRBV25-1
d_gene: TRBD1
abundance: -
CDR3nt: TGTGCCAGCAGCCCGGGACAGGGTTACCCTAATGAAAAACTGTTTTTT
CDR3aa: CASSPGQGYPNEKLFF

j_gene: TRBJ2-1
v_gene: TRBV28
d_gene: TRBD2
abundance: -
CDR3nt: TGTGCCAGCAGTTTTCCTATTGAGCGGGATTTCTACAATGAGCAGTTCTTC
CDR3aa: CASSFPIERDFYNEQFF

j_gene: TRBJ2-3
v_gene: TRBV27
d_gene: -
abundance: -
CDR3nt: TGTGCCAGCAGTCCCACAGACACAGATACGCAGTATTTT
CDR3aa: CASSPTDTDTQYF

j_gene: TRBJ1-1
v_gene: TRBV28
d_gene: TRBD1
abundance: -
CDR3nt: TGTGCCAGCAGTTTACCAGGGGGCGCCGGCACTGAAGCTTTCTTT
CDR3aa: CASSLPGGAGTEAFF

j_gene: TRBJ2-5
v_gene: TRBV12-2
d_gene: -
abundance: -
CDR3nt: TGTGCAAGTCGCCTTGTACATCCTAGCGGGACTACCGAAGGGGAGACCCAGTACTTC
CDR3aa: CASRLVHPSGTTEGETQYF

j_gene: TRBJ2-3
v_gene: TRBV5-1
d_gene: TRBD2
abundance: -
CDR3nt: TGCGCCAGCCACGGGACTAGCGGGAGCTCCACAGATACGCAGTATTTT
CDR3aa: CASHGTSGSSTDTQYF

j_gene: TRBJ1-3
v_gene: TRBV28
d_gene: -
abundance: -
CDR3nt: TGTGCCAGCAGTTTAACAGGCTCTGGAAACACCATATATTTT
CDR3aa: CASSLTGSGNTIYF

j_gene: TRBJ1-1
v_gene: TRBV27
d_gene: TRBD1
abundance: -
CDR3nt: TGTGCCAGCTGTCCGGGGCAGGTAAGGACAGGAGGGATTATGAACACTGAAGCTTTCTTT
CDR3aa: CASCPGQVRTGGIMNTEAFF

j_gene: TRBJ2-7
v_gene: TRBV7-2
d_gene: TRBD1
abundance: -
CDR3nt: TGTGCCAGCAGCTTAGAGGGGACAGGATCCTACGAGCAGTACTTC
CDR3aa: CASSLEGTGSYEQYF

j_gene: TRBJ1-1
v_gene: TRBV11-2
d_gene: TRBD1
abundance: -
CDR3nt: TGTGCCAGCAGCCGGGGACAGGGGCTGTCGGTTTTCTTT
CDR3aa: CASSRGQGLSVFF

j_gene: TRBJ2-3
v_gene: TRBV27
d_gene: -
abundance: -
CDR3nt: TGTGCCAGCAGTTCAGGCACAGATACGCAGTATTTT
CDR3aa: CASSSGTDTQYF

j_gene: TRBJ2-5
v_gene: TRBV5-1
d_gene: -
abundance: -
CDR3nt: TGCGCCAGCAGCTTGAAGGGGCAAGAGACCCAGTACTTC
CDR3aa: CASSLKGQETQYF

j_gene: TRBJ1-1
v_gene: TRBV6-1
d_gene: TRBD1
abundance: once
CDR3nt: TGTGCCAGCAGGACAGGGGCGCTTATCGCTGAAGCTTTCTTT
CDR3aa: CASRTGALIAEAFF

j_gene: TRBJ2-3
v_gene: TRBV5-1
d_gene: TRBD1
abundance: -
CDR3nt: TGCGCCAGCAGCTCCGTAGGGACAGCCAACACAGATACGCAGTATTTT
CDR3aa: CASSSVGTANTDTQYF

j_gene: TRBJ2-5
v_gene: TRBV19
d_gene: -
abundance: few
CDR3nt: TGTGCCAGTAGTATAGGGGGAAGAAGCGGAGAGACCCAGTACTTC
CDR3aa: CASSIGGRSGETQYF

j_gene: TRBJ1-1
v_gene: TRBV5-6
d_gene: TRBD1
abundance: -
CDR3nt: TGTGCCAGCAGCCAACCCGGGACAGTAAACACTGAAGCTTTCTTT
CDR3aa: CASSQPGTVNTEAFF

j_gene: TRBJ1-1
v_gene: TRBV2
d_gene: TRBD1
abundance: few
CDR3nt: TGTGCCAGCAGTGAAATGACAGGGGCGAACACTGAAGCTTTCTTT
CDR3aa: CASSEMTGANTEAFF

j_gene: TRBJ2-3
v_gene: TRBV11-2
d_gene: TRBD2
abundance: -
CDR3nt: TGTGCCAGCAGCCCCCAGCGGGGTAGCACAGATACGCAGTATTTT
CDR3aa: CASSPQRGSTDTQYF

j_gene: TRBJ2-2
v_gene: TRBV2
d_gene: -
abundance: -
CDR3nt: TGTGCCAGCAATAAGGACAGCTTAACCGGGGAGCTGTTTTTT
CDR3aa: CASNKDSLTGELFF

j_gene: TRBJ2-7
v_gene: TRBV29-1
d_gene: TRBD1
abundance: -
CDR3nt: TGCAGCGCTACGCTTCGGGACAGGGGGTTCAGCTCCTACGAGCAGTACTTC
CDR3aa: CSATLRDRGFSSYEQYF

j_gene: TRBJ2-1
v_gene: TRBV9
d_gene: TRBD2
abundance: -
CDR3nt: TGTGCCAGCAGCGTATGGGCTAGCGGGAGATCCCCCGGCTCCTACAATGAGCAGTTCTTC
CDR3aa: CASSVWASGRSPGSYNEQFF

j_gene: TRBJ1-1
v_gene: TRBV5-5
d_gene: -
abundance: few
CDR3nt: TGTGCCAGCAGCTTGTATTTGAGTGAAGCTTTCTTT
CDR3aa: CASSLYLSEAFF

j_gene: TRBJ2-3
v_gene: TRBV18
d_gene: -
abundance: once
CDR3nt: TGTGCCAGCTCACCACCACACAGGGATGCAGATACGCAGTATTTT
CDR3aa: CASSPPHRDADTQYF

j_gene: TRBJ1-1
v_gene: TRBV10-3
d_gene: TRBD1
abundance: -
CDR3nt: TGTGCCATCAGTGACACGACAGGGGGGAACACTGAAGCTTTCTTT
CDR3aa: CAISDTTGGNTEAFF

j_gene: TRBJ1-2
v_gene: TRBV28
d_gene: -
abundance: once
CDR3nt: TGTGCCAGCACGGGACTGCCGCCCTATGGCTACACCTTC
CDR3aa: CASTGLPPYGYTF

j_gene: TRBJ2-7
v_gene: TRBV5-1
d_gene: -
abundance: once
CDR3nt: TGCGCCAGCAGCTTGGAATTTATCGGGAGCTCCTACGAGCAGTACTTC
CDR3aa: CASSLEFIGSSYEQYF

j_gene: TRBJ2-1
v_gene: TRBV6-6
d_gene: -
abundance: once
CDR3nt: TGTGCCAGCAGTGGTATTCGACTAGGAATCAACAATGAGCAGTTCTTC
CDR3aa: CASSGIRLGINNEQFF

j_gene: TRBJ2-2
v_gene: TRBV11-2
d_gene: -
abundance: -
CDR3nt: TGTGCCAGCAGCTCGCGGGACAGAAACACCGGGGAGCTGTTTTTT
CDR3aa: CASSSRDRNTGELFF